This record covers a single T cell receptor beta chain. The antigen remains undetermined. The data belong to a study of cytomegalovirus exposure and HLA in healthy donors. Whole-study results and caveats: Later, an analysis showed that TCR beta chains associated with HLA were more clonally expanded than others that were equally common. Some TCR beta chains (roughly 160 of them) were listed as cytomegalovirus-associated.

With 60 Vbeta and 13 Jbeta primers, the PCR was carried out. Method: immunoSEQ multiplex PCR; TCRdb's copy keeps in-frame clones and lacks some. This table has 150,000 to 200,000 clones, 83% appearing once. CDR3 length: 18 residues. Losses at the gene ends were 0 bases for V and 1 base for J; bases not matched to a gene: 9. The sequence was obtained from a man between 45 and 60 years old in good health and CMV-seropositive. V gene TRBV5-3 combines with J gene TRBJ1-4; 7 nucleotides agree with TRBD1. TRBV5-3 is flagged as an ORF with uncertain function. Sequenced sample: PBMCs. The CDR3 spells CARSLGAGGRQTNEKLFF. In DNA, the CDR3 is TGTGCCAGAAGCTTGGGGGCAGGGGGTAGGCAAACTAATGAAAAACTGTTTTTT.